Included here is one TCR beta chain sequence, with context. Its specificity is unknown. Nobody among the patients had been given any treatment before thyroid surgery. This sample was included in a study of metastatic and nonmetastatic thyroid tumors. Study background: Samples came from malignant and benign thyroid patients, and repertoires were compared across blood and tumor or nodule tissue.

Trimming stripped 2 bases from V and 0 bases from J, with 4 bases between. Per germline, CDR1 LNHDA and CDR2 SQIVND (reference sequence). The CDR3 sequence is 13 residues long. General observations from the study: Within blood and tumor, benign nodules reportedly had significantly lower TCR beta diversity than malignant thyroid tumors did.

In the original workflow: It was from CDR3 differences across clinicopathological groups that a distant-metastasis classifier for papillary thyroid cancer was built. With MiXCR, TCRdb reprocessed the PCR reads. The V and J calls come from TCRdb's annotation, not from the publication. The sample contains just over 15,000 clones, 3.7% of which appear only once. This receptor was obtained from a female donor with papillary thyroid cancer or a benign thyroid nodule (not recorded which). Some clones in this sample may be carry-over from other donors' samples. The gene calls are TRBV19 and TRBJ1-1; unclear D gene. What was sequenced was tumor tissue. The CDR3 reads CASSISVNTEAFF. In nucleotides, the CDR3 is TGTGCCAGTAGTATATCCGTGAACACTGAAGCTTTCTTT. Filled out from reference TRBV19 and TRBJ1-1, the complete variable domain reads DGGITQSPKYLFRKEGQNVTLSCEQNLNHDAMYWYRQDPGQGLRLIYYSQIVNDFQKGDIAEGYSVSREKKESFPLTVTSAQKNPTAFYLCASSISVNTEAFFGQGTRLTVV.